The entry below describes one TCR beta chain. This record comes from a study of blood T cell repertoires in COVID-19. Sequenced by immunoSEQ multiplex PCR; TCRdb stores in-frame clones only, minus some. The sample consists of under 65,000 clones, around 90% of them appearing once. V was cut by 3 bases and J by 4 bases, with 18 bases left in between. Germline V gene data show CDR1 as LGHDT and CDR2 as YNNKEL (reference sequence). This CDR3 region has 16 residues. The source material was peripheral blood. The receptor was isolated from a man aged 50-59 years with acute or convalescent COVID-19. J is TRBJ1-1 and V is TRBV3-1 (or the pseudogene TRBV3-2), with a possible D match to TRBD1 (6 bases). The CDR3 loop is CASSHKLGAGSTEAFF. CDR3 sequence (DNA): TGTGCCAGCAGCCATAAACTGGGGGCAGGGAGCACTGAAGCTTTCTTT.